The rows below give T cell receptor beta chains drawn from one sample of a study of OX40 agonist ivuxolimab in advanced cancers. Profiling relied on immunoSEQ multiplex PCR, and the TCRdb table lists in-frame clones only, not all of them. The table lists about 74,000 clones, 80% to 90% of them singletons. The sequenced sample was CD4+ or CD8+ T cells sorted from blood, obtained in a trial of the OX40 agonist ivuxolimab. These receptors were taken from an adult with an advanced solid tumor such as melanoma, head and neck, liver or kidney cancer. Each CDR3 is given with its conserved first and last residue. The D gene is left open where the match is weak. The listing skips clone size in some rows; elsewhere it reads once, few, many or a size class.

length	J	V	D	size	DNA	CDR3
12	TRBJ2-3	TRBV6-5	-	once	TGTGCCAGCAGTTATGTCCGGGATACGCAGTATTTT	CASSYVRDTQYF
12	TRBJ1-2	TRBV28	-	-	TGTGCCAGCAGTCCAGTTCCCTATGGCTACACCTTC	CASSPVPYGYTF
14	TRBJ2-7	TRBV7-9	-	few	TGTGCCAGCAGCTTAGTAGAGGGGACGAACGAGCAGTACTTC	CASSLVEGTNEQYF
16	TRBJ1-4	TRBV9	-	-	TGTGCCAGCAGCGTAGGATGGGCTGCAACTAATGAAAAACTGTTTTTT	CASSVGWAATNEKLFF
13	TRBJ2-1	TRBV7-7	-	-	TGTGCTAGCAGCTTAGAACTAGACAATGAGCAGTTCTTC	CASSLELDNEQFF
16	TRBJ2-7	TRBV6-5	TRBD1	few	TGTGCCAGCAGTTACTCGGACAGGGGTTTTTCCTACGAGCAGTACTTC	CASSYSDRGFSYEQYF
19	TRBJ2-7	TRBV28	TRBD2	-	TGTGCCAGCAGTTTTGGCCTAGCGGGACGGTCTAGACCTACCTACGAGCAGTACTTC	CASSFGLAGRSRPTYEQYF
15	TRBJ2-7	TRBV4-2	-	once	TGTGCCAGCAGCCAAGATAGGGCTGCACGAGGCGAGCAGTACTTC	CASSQDRAARGEQYF
14	TRBJ1-4	TRBV19	-	-	TGTGCCAGTACCCCGGGACAAGTCCATGAAAAACTGTTTTTT	CASTPGQVHEKLFF
14	TRBJ1-1	TRBV2	TRBD1	-	TGTGCCAGCAGCCCGCAGGGGGGGAACACTGAAGCTTTCTTT	CASSPQGGNTEAFF
16	TRBJ2-2	TRBV11-2	-	-	TGTGCCAGCAGCTTAGGACAGGTCCTGAACACCGGGGAGCTGTTTTTT	CASSLGQVLNTGELFF
13	TRBJ1-2	TRBV6-6	-	-	TGTGCCAGCAGTTACGACACAGGCTATGGCTACACCTTC	CASSYDTGYGYTF
15	TRBJ1-1	TRBV5-8	TRBD1	-	TGTGCCAGCAGCTGGCTAACCGACAGGGTTGCTGAAGCTTTCTTT	CASSWLTDRVAEAFF
15	TRBJ2-7	TRBV28	TRBD2	-	TGTGCCAGCAGTTTCCTAGCGGGAGGGCCGCGGGAGCAGTACTTC	CASSFLAGGPREQYF
15	TRBJ2-1	TRBV5-1	TRBD2	once	TGCGCCAGTTCAGTTACTAGCGGGAGGGACAATGAGCAGTTCTTC	CASSVTSGRDNEQFF
13	TRBJ1-1	TRBV5-1	-	-	TGCGCCAGCAGCTTGGGTGAGGGGGTGAAAGCTTTCTTT	CASSLGEGVKAFF
16	TRBJ2-7	TRBV4-3	TRBD2	-	TGCGCCAGCAGCCAAGAATCGACTAGCGACTCCTACGAGCAGTACTTC	CASSQESTSDSYEQYF
14	TRBJ2-7	TRBV5-1	TRBD1	-	TGCGCCAGCAGCACCGGGACAGGCGGCTACGAGCAGTACTTC	CASSTGTGGYEQYF
15	TRBJ1-3	TRBV7-9	-	-	TGTGCCAGCAGCTTAAGTTCATCCTCTGGAAACACCATATATTTT	CASSLSSSSGNTIYF
15	TRBJ2-3	TRBV5-1	-	-	TGCGCCAGCAGCTTGGCCGTCGGGAGCACAGATACGCAGTATTTT	CASSLAVGSTDTQYF
15	TRBJ2-3	TRBV28	-	-	TGTGCCAGCAGTTTAGGACAGCAAAGCACAGATACGCAGTATTTT	CASSLGQQSTDTQYF
15	TRBJ2-4	TRBV18	-	-	TGTGCCAGCTCACCGGAACAGGGTGCCAAAAACATTCAGTACTTC	CASSPEQGAKNIQYF
13	TRBJ1-1	TRBV19	-	-	TGTGCCAGTAAGGGCCCCGGGGAAACTGAAGCTTTCTTT	CASKGPGETEAFF
16	TRBJ2-3	TRBV6-6	TRBD2	-	TGTGCCAGCAGTGCCCCAGGTAGCGGGAGGTCTGGTACGCAGTATTTT	CASSAPGSGRSGTQYF
15	TRBJ2-1	TRBV11-3	TRBD2	-	TGTGCCAGCAGCCCTGGACTAGCGGGAGTAGGAGAGCAGTTCTTC	CASSPGLAGVGEQFF
15	TRBJ1-2	TRBV10-3	TRBD1	-	TGTGCCATCAGTGAGTCGGGCAGGGGGGCGAATGGCTACACCTTC	CAISESGRGANGYTF
14	TRBJ2-7	TRBV7-2	TRBD2	-	TGTGCCAGCAGCTTGGGACTAGCGGGAGGCGAGCAGTACTTC	CASSLGLAGGEQYF
14	TRBJ2-2	TRBV6-1	-	-	TGTGCCAGCAGTGAATCCCCGTTCTCCGGGGAGCTGTTTTTT	CASSESPFSGELFF
14	TRBJ2-3	TRBV7-2	-	-	TGTGCCAGCAGCCCCGTGGGGCGCGCAGATACGCAGTATTTT	CASSPVGRADTQYF
15	TRBJ2-2	TRBV30	-	-	TGTGCCTGGAGTCGACTTAGGACGGGGACGGGGGAGCTGTTTTTT	CAWSRLRTGTGELFF
14	TRBJ2-1	TRBV28	TRBD2	-	TGTGCCATCGCAGCGGGAGTAACCTATGATGAGCAGTTCTTC	CAIAAGVTYDEQFF
14	TRBJ2-1	TRBV19	-	-	TGTGCCAGTAGTCGGGTGGAGACTTACAATGAGCAGTTCTTC	CASSRVETYNEQFF
13	TRBJ1-2	TRBV10-2	-	-	TGCGCCAGCAGCGAAGACGGTAACTATGGCTACACCTTC	CASSEDGNYGYTF
15	TRBJ1-4	TRBV7-9	-	-	TGTGCCAGCAGCGCAGGACATGCAGGCAATGAAAAACTGTTTTTT	CASSAGHAGNEKLFF
16	TRBJ2-2	TRBV5-4	-	-	TGTGCCAGCAGCTTGGAGTCGGGAGTGGTCACCGGGGAGCTGTTTTTT	CASSLESGVVTGELFF
14	TRBJ2-7	TRBV5-4	-	-	TGTGCCAGCAGCTTGGGACAGACCACTTACGAGCAGTACTTC	CASSLGQTTYEQYF
16	TRBJ2-1	TRBV28	TRBD2	-	TGTGCCAGCAGCCTAACGTTCGGGACTAGCGGGCTTGAGCAGTTCTTC	CASSLTFGTSGLEQFF
14	TRBJ2-7	TRBV10-3	-	-	TGTGCCATCAGTGAGTCGGGGGAAGGGGACGAGCAGTACTTC	CAISESGEGDEQYF
14	TRBJ2-2	TRBV7-9	-	once	TGTGCCAGCAGCGCCCATGGGGACACCGGGGAGCTGTTTTTT	CASSAHGDTGELFF
15	TRBJ2-3	TRBV7-9	-	-	TGTGCCAGTACCTACCGGGACACCCGCACAGATACGCAGTATTTT	CASTYRDTRTDTQYF
13	TRBJ2-1	TRBV6-5	-	-	TGTGCCAGCAGGAAGGCTGCCGGGACAGAGCAGTTCTTC	CASRKAAGTEQFF
16	TRBJ2-3	TRBV7-9	TRBD2	-	TGTGCCAGCAGCTTAGGGGCTAGCGGTCGCACAGATACGCAGTATTTT	CASSLGASGRTDTQYF
14	TRBJ1-4	TRBV7-9	TRBD1	few	TGTGCCAGCACCCTAGGGACAGGGGTGGAAAAACTGTTTTTT	CASTLGTGVEKLFF
15	TRBJ2-1	TRBV10-2	TRBD2	few	TGCGCCAGCAGTCGACTAGCGGGAGGGAACAATGAGCAGTTCTTC	CASSRLAGGNNEQFF
17	TRBJ2-7	TRBV4-3	TRBD1	-	TGCGCCAGCAGCCAAGGGGGTTGGGACAGGGAGACCTACGAGCAGTACTTC	CASSQGGWDRETYEQYF
15	TRBJ2-3	TRBV7-9	-	-	TGTGCCAGCAGCTACGACATTGGGGCCCCAGATACGCAGTATTTT	CASSYDIGAPDTQYF
15	TRBJ2-3	TRBV9	-	-	TGTGCCAGCAGCCCGGGACCGGACTCCGCCTATACGCAGTATTTT	CASSPGPDSAYTQYF
17	TRBJ2-3	TRBV9	-	-	TGTGCCAGCAGCGTGAGCCCTCCGGGCAGTTCCACAGATACGCAGTATTTT	CASSVSPPGSSTDTQYF
15	TRBJ2-1	TRBV5-1	-	-	TGCGCCAGCAGCGACCAGGGGGGCCCCTACAATGAGCAGTTCTTC	CASSDQGGPYNEQFF
14	TRBJ2-3	TRBV7-6	-	-	TGTGCCAGCAGCTTAATTGCAGGGACAGATACGCAGTATTTT	CASSLIAGTDTQYF
13	TRBJ1-4	TRBV6-5	TRBD1	-	TGTGCCAGCCGTCAGGGGGCCGGTGAAAAACTGTTTTTT	CASRQGAGEKLFF